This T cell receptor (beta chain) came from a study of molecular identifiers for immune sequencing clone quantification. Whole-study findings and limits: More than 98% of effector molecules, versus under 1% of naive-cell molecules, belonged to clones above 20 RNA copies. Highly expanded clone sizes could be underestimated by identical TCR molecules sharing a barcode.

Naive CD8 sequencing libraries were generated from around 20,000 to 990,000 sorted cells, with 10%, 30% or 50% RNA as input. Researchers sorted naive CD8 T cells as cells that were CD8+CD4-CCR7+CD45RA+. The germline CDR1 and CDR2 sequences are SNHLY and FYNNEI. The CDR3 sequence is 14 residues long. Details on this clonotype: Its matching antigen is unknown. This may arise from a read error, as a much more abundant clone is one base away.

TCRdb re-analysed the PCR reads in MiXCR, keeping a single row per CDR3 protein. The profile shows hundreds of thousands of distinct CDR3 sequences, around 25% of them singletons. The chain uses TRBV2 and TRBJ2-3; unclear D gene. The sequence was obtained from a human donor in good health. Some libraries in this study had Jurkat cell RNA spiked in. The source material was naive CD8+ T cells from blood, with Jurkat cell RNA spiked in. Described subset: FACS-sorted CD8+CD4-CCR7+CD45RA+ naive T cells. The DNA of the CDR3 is TGTGCCAGCGGTCGGATGGGCCTCACAGCTACGCAGTATTTT. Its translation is CASGRMGLTATQYF.